The sequence of this T cell receptor beta chain was determined in a study of cytotoxic CD8 clonotypes in ibrutinib-treated CLL. General study results and limits: Treatment saw public clonotypes, which were uncommon, either contract or stay stable. Baseline levels of clonality went above those of age-matched healthy donors and moved with circulating CD8+ T-cell counts.

Here immunoSEQ multiplex PCR was the method, and the copy in TCRdb shows in-frame clones only, minus some. The table shows about 50,000 clones, with approximately 87% occurring only once. As concerns this clone: Its antigen is unidentified.

Source: PBMCs, taken after 24 months of ibrutinib treatment. This TCR came from a human donor with chronic lymphocytic leukemia.

The CDR3 nucleotides are TGTGCCTGGAGAACCGGACTGAATTCACCCCTCCACTTT. It translates to CAWRTGLNSPLHF. This sequence joins TRBV30 and TRBJ1-6; D remains ambiguous. The length of the CDR3 is 13 residues. V gave up 3 bases and J gave up 7 bases, with 10 bases separating them. The germline gives CDR1 GTSNPN, CDR2 SVGIG (reference sequence).